A single sample is the source of the 3 T cell receptor beta chains below, sequenced in a study of glioma-infiltrating T cells after dendritic cell vaccination (dated by TCRdb to about 2016). The time point tag for this specimen amounts to: after dendritic cell vaccination, including at tumor progression/relapse. Libraries were built with the immunoSEQ multiplex PCR assay. TCRdb re-hosts the immuneACCESS table, in-frame sequences only. Its copies lack some clones; in the studies checked, an unresolved V gene accounts for under half of them, and the cause for the rest is not known. Present in this sample are 72,000 or so clones, over 75% of which were seen just once. Approximately 2.2% of the sample belongs to the ten largest clones. The sample was blood, taken after dendritic cell vaccination. The receptors were sampled from a human donor with glioblastoma.

V usage is TRBV9 and J usage is TRBJ1-2; weak D call: TRBD1 (6 bases). Trimming shortened V by 3 bases and J by 4 bases, and 19 bases separated the two germline ends. Germline-derived CDR1 and CDR2 are SGDLS and YYNGEE. CDR3 length: 16 amino acids. The CDR3 coding sequence is TGTGCCAGCAGCGAACAGGGCTTAAGGACTTCCTATGGCTACACCTTC. Its protein product is CASSEQGLRTSYGYTF.

This sequence joins TRBV7-9 and TRBJ2-1; D might be TRBD2 (6 bases). V lost 1 base, J lost 4 bases, and 17 bases lay in between. The CDR3 consists of 17 residues. Germline loops: CDR1 SEHNR, CDR2 FQNEAQ (reference sequence). CDR3 in DNA: TGTGCCAGCAGCTTAGACGGAACAAGGGAGGATTACAATGAGCAGTTCTTC. Amino acid sequence: CASSLDGTREDYNEQFF.

The chain links TRBV19 to TRBJ2-3, with a tentative D call TRBD2 (6 bases). This CDR3 region has 15 residues. The V gene lost 5 bases and the J gene lost 0 bases, with 12 bases spanning the gap. Germline V lookup: CDR1 LNHDA, CDR2 SQIVND (reference sequence). CDR3 sequence (DNA): TGTGCCAGTAGTGTGGGACTTCTAAGCACAGATACGCAGTATTTT. Translation gives CASSVGLLSTDTQYF.